What follows are 30 T cell receptor beta chains derived from one specimen sequenced in a study of blood T cell repertoires in COVID-19. Sequenced by immunoSEQ multiplex PCR; TCRdb stores in-frame clones only, minus some. The table has 90,000 to 100,000 clones, approximately 88% seen once; the top ten hold 17%. The specimen was peripheral blood. These receptors originate from a woman aged 55-69 years with acute or convalescent COVID-19.

For the CDR3, the DNA is TGTGCCAGCAGCCAAGTAGGGGGACCGTCTAATGAAAAACTGTTTTTT. Translation: CASSQVGGPSNEKLFF. The chain is built from TRBV4-2 and TRBJ1-4; D perhaps matches TRBD1 (6 bases). The V gene lost 1 base and the J gene lost 3 bases, with 12 bases spanning the gap. Germline loops: CDR1 LGHNA, CDR2 YNFKEQ. This CDR3 region has 16 residues.

This chain uses TRBV2 with TRBJ2-5, with D maybe TRBD2 (6 bases). This CDR3 spans 14 amino acids. Germline V gene lookup returns CDR1 SNHLY and CDR2 FYNNEI. The V gene lost 8 bases and the J gene lost 5 bases, with 18 bases spanning the gap. The CDR3 DNA reads TGTGCCAGCGGAGGGGCCTCAACCGGGGAGACCCAGTACTTC. Amino acid sequence: CASGGASTGETQYF.

V usage is TRBV29-1 and J usage is TRBJ2-3; TRBD1 agrees at 8 bases. CDR1 is SQVTM and CDR2 is ANQGSEA in the germline V gene. CDR3 length: 15 residues. The V segment lost 3 bases and the J segment 3 bases; nucleotides outside the gene matches: 8. CDR3 in DNA: TGCAGCGTTGATAGGGCAGGGGGCGGAACAGATACGCAGTATTTT. This gives the protein CSVDRAGGGTDTQYF.

This chain connects TRBV4-1 to TRBJ1-2, with D possibly being TRBD1 (6 bases). V shed 0 bases and J shed 2 bases, with 10 bases lying between them. The germline V gene has CDR1 MGHRA and CDR2 YSYEKL. The CDR3 runs to 15 residues. The CDR3 here is CASSQDPRGNYGYTF. The CDR3 DNA reads TGCGCCAGCAGCCAAGATCCCAGGGGAAACTATGGCTACACCTTC.

Of note for this clone: Other DNA sequences of this sample code for an identical CDR3. The rearrangement uses TRBV2 and TRBJ1-6, with D uncertain. Trimming removed 1 base from V and 4 bases from J, with 5 bases in between. The CDR3 sequence is 14 residues long. Germline CDR1 reads SNHLY; CDR2 reads FYNNEI. Here the CDR3 reads CASSEGRYNSPLHF. CDR3 DNA: TGTGCCAGCAGTGAAGGGCGGTATAATTCACCCCTCCACTTT.

The J gene is TRBJ2-3, the V gene TRBV7-9; 11 bases are a match to TRBD2. The length of the CDR3 is 17 residues. The V gene's germline CDR1 is SEHNR and CDR2 FQNEAQ (reference sequence). Trimming cost V 3 bases and J 4 bases; bases outside gene matches: 9. The CDR3 is CASSLETGTSGADTQYF. DNA of the CDR3: TGTGCCAGCAGCTTGGAAACCGGGACTAGCGGTGCAGATACGCAGTATTTT.

Here the CDR3 DNA reads TGTGCCAGCAGCACCAGCGGGGTTAGCACAGATACGCAGTATTTT. Amino acid sequence: CASSTSGVSTDTQYF. V and J are TRBV5-5 and TRBJ2-3; 7 nucleotides agree with TRBD2. Germline trimming cut 4 bases from V and 0 bases from J; bases unmatched to any gene: 5. Germline V gene data show CDR1 as SGHKS and CDR2 as YYEKEE (reference sequence). CDR3 length equals 15 residues.

This chain joins TRBV4-1 and TRBJ2-3; perhaps TRBD1 as D (5 bases). Germline CDR1 and CDR2: MGHRA and YSYEKL. V was clipped by 0 bases and J by 3 bases, with 10 bases between them. The CDR3 spans 15 residues. The CDR3 region has the DNA TGCGCCAGCAGCCAAGATCAGGGTGGGACAGATACGCAGTATTTT. This encodes CASSQDQGGTDTQYF.

The rearrangement joins TRBV19 to TRBJ1-6, with 7 bases matching TRBD1. CDR1 and CDR2 (germline): LNHDA, SQIVND (reference sequence). This CDR3 contains 15 residues. With V trimmed by 5 bases and J by 6 bases, 7 bases remained unmatched. DNA for the CDR3: TGTGCCAGTAGTTCCAGGACAGGCCTTAATTCACCCCTCCACTTT. As protein: CASSSRTGLNSPLHF.

V and J are TRBV28 and TRBJ1-3; 7 bases line up with TRBD1. This CDR3 is built from 15 residues. The J segment lost 4 bases and the V segment lost 5 bases, leaving 8 bases of the junction unmatched. In germline, CDR1 is MDHEN, CDR2 SYDVKM. The CDR3 here is CASSPLDRVGNTIYF. The CDR3, as DNA: TGTGCCAGCAGTCCCCTAGACAGGGTCGGAAACACCATATATTTT.

The rearrangement uses TRBV30 and TRBJ2-3; maybe TRBD2 (7 bases). V was clipped by 4 bases and J by 5 bases, with 22 bases between them. The germline V gene encodes CDR1 GTSNPN and CDR2 SVGIG (reference sequence). The CDR3 totals 16 residues. The CDR3 spells CAWNLGGEGEVDTQYF. DNA for the CDR3: TGTGCCTGGAACCTAGGGGGGGAGGGGGAGGTAGATACGCAGTATTTT.

The CDR3 nucleotides are TGCGCCAGCAGCTTGGACAGGGTCTATGGCTACACCTTC. Encoded protein: CASSLDRVYGYTF. The chain employs TRBV5-1 and TRBJ1-2; TRBD1 is a possible D gene (6 bases). Germline assignment: CDR1 SGHRS and CDR2 YFSETQ. The V and J ends lost 0 bases and 4 bases respectively, with 7 bases between them. The CDR3 consists of 13 residues.

V is TRBV6-5 and J is TRBJ1-2, with no clear D. Trimming removed 7 bases at V and 7 bases at J, with 16 bases between. Per germline, CDR1 MNHEY and CDR2 SVGAGI. This CDR3 contains 13 residues. The CDR3 loop is CASIERPSFGYTF. CDR3 DNA: TGTGCCAGCATCGAGAGGCCCTCGTTTGGCTACACCTTC.

This clone has only a few counts. J is TRBJ2-2 and V is TRBV27; a possible D gene is TRBD2 (5 bases). The CDR3 is 15 residues long. Germline CDR1 MNHEY, CDR2 SMNVEV (reference sequence). V lost 5 bases and J 6 bases, leaving 16 bases between the germline ends. For the CDR3, the DNA is TGTGCCAGCAGTCAGTACCTTAGCGATGCCGGGGAGCTGTTTTTT. Protein: CASSQYLSDAGELFF.

The genes are TRBV30 and TRBJ2-7; TRBD2 is a possible D gene (5 bases). With 6 bases removed from V and 1 base from J, the gap between germline ends came to 10 bases. CDR3 size: 12 residues. CDR1 is GTSNPN, CDR2 SVGIG, per germline (reference sequence). The CDR3 protein is CACAAASYEQYF. CDR3 DNA: TGTGCCTGTGCAGCGGCGTCCTACGAGCAGTACTTC.

The chain joins TRBV5-1 to TRBJ1-1, with D unresolved. The CDR3 consists of 13 residues. The germline V gene encodes CDR1 SGHRS and CDR2 YFSETQ. Trimming left V 4 bases short and J 4 bases short, with 11 bases between. For the CDR3, the DNA is TGCGCCAGCAGCGCCTTAGATGGCACTGAAGCTTTCTTT. Its translation: CASSALDGTEAFF.

The chain is built from TRBV24-1 and TRBJ2-2, with 7 bases lining up with TRBD1. Germline CDR1 KGHDR, CDR2 SFDVKD. The junction had 4 bases not matched to a gene; V was cut back by 6 bases and J by 7 bases. The CDR3 runs 13 residues. The CDR3 DNA reads TGTGCCACCAGTACAGGGGCGGGCGGGGAGCTGTTTTTT. This translates into CATSTGAGGELFF.

This chain uses TRBV10-3 with TRBJ1-2; tentatively, D is TRBD1 (6 bases). Trimming removed 3 bases at V and 4 bases at J, with 21 bases between. The CDR3 runs 17 residues. Germline V CDR1 and CDR2: ENHRY, SYGVKD. In nucleotides, the CDR3 is TGTGCCATCAGTGACCAAAGGCAGGGGATGAAAGTCTATGGCTACACCTTC. It yields the protein CAISDQRQGMKVYGYTF.

The V gene is TRBV28, the J gene TRBJ1-4; D uncertain. V lost 5 bases and J 8 bases, leaving 21 bases between the germline ends. CDR1 MDHEN and CDR2 SYDVKM come from the germline V gene. CDR3 length: 16 residues. Written as DNA, the CDR3 is TGTGCCAGCAGTCCGCTACCTCTCCGCGGAGAAGAAAAACTGTTTTTT. Amino acids: CASSPLPLRGEEKLFF. Looking up the rest from reference TRBV28 and TRBJ1-4 gives the full variable domain: DVKVTQSSRYLVKRTGEKVFLECVQDMDHENMFWYRQDPGLGLRLIYFSYDVKMKEKGDIPEGYSVSREKKERFSLILESASTNQTSMYLCASSPLPLRGEEKLFFGSGTQLSVL.

The gene calls are TRBV7-2 and TRBJ1-5, with a tentative D call TRBD1 (6 bases). This CDR3 contains 14 residues. Deletions cut 3 bases from V and 4 bases from J, with 10 bases between. Germline V gene data show CDR1 as SGHTA and CDR2 as FQGNSA. CDR3 sequence: CASSFRTGNQPQHF. In nucleotides, the CDR3 is TGTGCCAGCAGCTTTCGCACAGGGAATCAGCCCCAGCATTTT.

V gene TRBV10-3 combines with J gene TRBJ2-3, with 16 bases aligning to TRBD2. V shed 5 bases and J 3 bases; nucleotides not matched to a gene: 8. CDR1 ENHRY and CDR2 SYGVKD come from the germline V gene. The CDR3 has 18 amino acids. The CDR3 coding sequence is TGTGCCATCAGTCTTCGGGGACTAGCGGGGGGGCTTACAGATACGCAGTATTTT. Its protein is CAISLRGLAGGLTDTQYF.

The sample holds one count of this clone. The J gene is TRBJ2-2, the V gene TRBV7-2; TRBD1 matches 10 bases. CDR1 and CDR2 (germline): SGHTA, FQGNSA. J lost 6 bases, V lost 6 bases, and 4 bases had no gene match. The CDR3 is made up of 14 amino acids. Here the CDR3 DNA reads TGTGCCAGCAGTACCGGGACAGGGGCCGGGGAGCTGTTTTTT. This sequence encodes CASSTGTGAGELFF.

The rearrangement joins TRBV29-1 to TRBJ1-1; tentatively, D is TRBD1 (6 bases). Deletions cut 0 bases from V and 4 bases from J, with 15 bases between. CDR3 length: 15 residues. Germline V gene data show CDR1 as SQVTM and CDR2 as ANQGSEA. The CDR3 is CSVEDLNRVGTEAFF. The CDR3 nucleotides are TGCAGCGTTGAAGATCTGAACAGGGTCGGCACTGAAGCTTTCTTT.

This chain uses TRBV5-6 with TRBJ1-2; the D is unclear. The CDR3 is 13 amino acids. V was pared by 7 bases and J by 4 bases, with 14 bases between. CDR1 is SGHDT, CDR2 YYEEEE, per germline. In DNA form, the CDR3 reads TGTGCCAGCTTCGGTCGGGGTGCCTATGGCTACACCTTC. It encodes CASFGRGAYGYTF. The complete variable domain, with remaining parts taken from reference TRBV5-6 and TRBJ1-2, reads DAGVTQSPTHLIKTRGQQVTLRCSPKSGHDTVSWYQQALGQGPQFIFQYYEEEERQRGNFPDRFSGHQFPNYSSELNVNALLLGDSALYLCASFGRGAYGYTFGSGTRLTVV.

The chain carries TRBV5-1 and TRBJ2-7, with 11 bases lining up with TRBD2. Germline assignment: CDR1 SGHRS and CDR2 YFSETQ. The trim removed 4 bases at V and 3 bases at J, leaving 3 bases unmatched. The CDR3 is 14 residues long. The DNA for the CDR3 is TGCGCCAGCAGCGCCGGGACTAGCGGCTACGAGCAGTACTTC. Translated: CASSAGTSGYEQYF.

The chain recombines TRBV6-5 with TRBJ2-7, with a weak D call TRBD2 (5 bases). The CDR3 has 12 residues. CDR1 MNHEY and CDR2 SVGAGI come from the germline V gene. With 4 bases removed from V and 4 bases from J, the gap between germline ends came to 8 bases. This CDR3 reads CASSSSGYEQYF. The CDR3 nucleotides are TGTGCCAGCAGTTCGAGCGGTTACGAGCAGTACTTC.

V usage is TRBV11-2 and J usage is TRBJ1-1; D gene uncertain. Germline lookup yields CDR1 SGHAT and CDR2 FQNNGV. This CDR3 spans 14 amino acids. The V gene lost 3 bases and the J gene lost 7 bases, with 15 bases spanning the gap. The CDR3 reads CASSLSLRGSEAFF. CDR3 DNA: TGTGCCAGCAGCTTGTCCCTAAGAGGCAGTGAAGCTTTCTTT.

The chain combines TRBV20-1 with TRBJ2-1; 7 nucleotides line up with TRBD2. Germline assignment: CDR1 DFQATT and CDR2 SNEGSKA (reference sequence). V was clipped by 4 bases and J by 3 bases; unmatched bases: 15. CDR3 length: 17 residues. In DNA form, the CDR3 reads TGCAGTGCTAATGAGTACCCTGGGAGGGGCGACTACAATGAGCAGTTCTTC. It translates to CSANEYPGRGDYNEQFF.

The CDR3 sequence is CASSVSPDRTYSNQPQHF. CDR3 sequence (DNA): TGTGCCAGCAGCGTTTCGCCGGACAGGACATATAGCAATCAGCCCCAGCATTTT. This chain uses TRBV9 with TRBJ1-5; 7 bases are a match to TRBD1. The germline V gene encodes CDR1 SGDLS and CDR2 YYNGEE. The CDR3 is 18 amino acids. Trimming took 2 bases from V and 0 from J; bases not matched to a gene: 11. Using reference TRBV9 and TRBJ1-5 for the parts outside the CDR3, the full variable domain is DSGVTQTPKHLITATGQRVTLRCSPRSGDLSVYWYQQSLDQGLQFLIQYYNGEERAKGNILERFSAQQFPDLHSELNLSSLELGDSALYFCASSVSPDRTYSNQPQHFGDGTRLSIL.

V usage is TRBV12-2 and J usage is TRBJ2-3; the DNA was not compared with TRBD2, the D call given in the table. TRBV12-2 has pseudogene status. This CDR3 has 16 amino acids. The CDR3 reads CASRLARLAGTDTQYF. CDR3 nucleotide sequence: TGTGCAAGTCGCTTAGCGCGACTAGCGGGGACAGATACGCAGTATTTT.